This entry lists 27 T cell receptor beta chains sequenced from one sample in a study of glioma-infiltrating T cells after dendritic cell vaccination. Measured with immunoSEQ multiplex PCR; TCRdb has only the in-frame clones, and not every one. The sample holds just under 60,000 clones, roughly 80% seen once. The time point denotes: after dendritic cell vaccination, including at tumor progression/relapse. Sample: blood, taken after dendritic cell vaccination. The receptors were gathered from a human donor with glioblastoma.

This clone showed up just once. The CDR3 DNA reads TGTGCCAGCAGGATTACCGCCGGGGGGGCGGCCTATGGCTACACCTTC. Protein: CASRITAGGAAYGYTF. The V gene is TRBV28, the J gene TRBJ1-2; D possibly corresponds to TRBD1 (6 bases). From germline, CDR1 is MDHEN and CDR2 SYDVKM. The CDR3 spans 16 residues. Trimming removed 6 bases from V and 4 bases from J, with 21 bases in between.

The chain combines TRBV2 with TRBJ1-1; 7 bases fit TRBD1. The J segment lost 0 bases and the V segment lost 6 bases, leaving 10 bases of the junction unmatched. The CDR3 length is 16 residues. Germline-derived CDR1 and CDR2 are SNHLY and FYNNEI. The CDR3 reads CASRTPGTVMNTEAFF. The CDR3 DNA reads as TGTGCCAGCAGGACTCCCGGGACAGTCATGAACACTGAAGCTTTCTTT.

J is TRBJ1-2 and V is TRBV19; 7 bases are a match to TRBD1. From germline, CDR1 is LNHDA and CDR2 SQIVND (reference sequence). V gave up 5 bases and J gave up 6 bases; unmatched junction bases: 12. CDR3 length: 15 amino acids. CDR3 protein: CASSPRGQDLDGYTF. The CDR3 DNA follows: TGTGCCAGTAGTCCGAGAGGACAGGACCTCGATGGCTACACCTTC.

The rearrangement uses TRBV27 and TRBJ2-5; 8 nucleotides line up with TRBD1. The CDR3 sequence is 14 residues long. V shed 5 bases, J shed 5 bases, and the junction held 7 bases outside the gene matches. In germline, CDR1 is MNHEY, CDR2 SMNVEV (reference sequence). The DNA of the CDR3 is TGTGCCAGCAGTCCTAGTAACAGGGGGGAGACCCAGTACTTC. It is translated as CASSPSNRGETQYF.

The chain has TRBV19 and TRBJ2-7; 7 bases are a match to TRBD1. Looked up from germline, CDR1 is LNHDA and CDR2 is SQIVND (reference sequence). V lost 5 bases, J lost 0 bases, and 1 base stayed unmatched. The CDR3 consists of 13 residues. The CDR3 protein is CASSGDSSYEQYF. The CDR3 DNA follows: TGTGCCAGTAGTGGGGACAGCTCCTACGAGCAGTACTTC.

The chain joins TRBV7-6 to TRBJ1-1; a weak D match, TRBD1 (6 bases). The V end lost 5 bases, the J end lost 4 bases, and 17 bases lay between the germline ends. This CDR3 contains 15 residues. The germline gives CDR1 SGHVS, CDR2 FNYEAQ. CDR3 DNA: TGTGCCAGCAGCGCAAGACAGGCCGGGACCACTGAAGCTTTCTTT. Translation gives CASSARQAGTTEAFF.

The rearrangement uses TRBV10-3 and TRBJ1-2, with D possibly matching TRBD1 (5 bases). V was trimmed by 0 bases and J by 4 bases, leaving 9 bases between them. This CDR3 is built from 14 residues. CDR1 is ENHRY and CDR2 is SYGVKD in the germline V gene. The DNA for the CDR3 is TGTGCCATCAGTGAGTCGGGGCAGTTCTATGGCTACACCTTC. Encoded protein: CAISESGQFYGYTF.

This chain uses TRBV11-2 with TRBJ2-5; no clear D. The J call could be wrong; TRBJ2-7 is a better fit for the DNA end. Germline CDR1 is SGHAT and CDR2 is FQNNGV. This CDR3 has 13 residues. The CDR3: CASSLDVTYEQYF. The CDR3 coding sequence is TGTGCCAGCAGCTTAGACGTTACCTACGAGCAGTACTTC.

The chain joins TRBV4-3 to TRBJ2-1; 10 bases are a match to TRBD1. With V trimmed by 1 base and J by 8 bases, 5 bases remained unmatched. The CDR3 sequence is 15 residues long. CDR1 and CDR2 (germline): LGHNA, YSLEER. The CDR3 DNA reads TGCGCCAGCAGCCAAGGGGGGACAGGGGTTTATGAGCAGTTCTTC. Translating it yields CASSQGGTGVYEQFF.

This sequence joins TRBV4-3 and TRBJ2-2; D uncertain. The CDR3 length is 15 residues. Germline V gene data show CDR1 as LGHNA and CDR2 as YSLEER. V was pared by 1 base and J by 4 bases, with 10 bases between. CDR3 amino acids: CASSQVGGFTGELFF. CDR3 nucleotides: TGCGCCAGCAGCCAAGTAGGCGGTTTCACCGGGGAGCTGTTTTTT.

The rearrangement joins TRBV6-5 to TRBJ2-1; 7 bases line up with TRBD2. J gave up 4 bases and V 4 bases, and 7 bases lay outside the gene matches. The CDR3 contains 15 residues. Per the germline V gene, CDR1 is MNHEY and CDR2 is SVGAGI. The CDR3: CASSFTRGSYNEQFF. CDR3 in DNA: TGTGCCAGCAGTTTCACGCGGGGGAGTTACAATGAGCAGTTCTTC.

This clone was observed a single time. V is TRBV6-1 and J is TRBJ1-5; 8 nucleotides line up with TRBD1. J was trimmed by 9 bases and V by 3 bases; bases with no gene match: 7. Per the germline V gene, CDR1 is MNHNS and CDR2 is SASEGT. The CDR3 is made up of 14 amino acids. CDR3 in DNA: TGTGCCAGCAGTGAGGCAGGGGGCGAGGGGCCCCAGCATTTT. As protein: CASSEAGGEGPQHF.

This clone was picked up a small number of times. V usage is TRBV11-3 and J usage is TRBJ1-3; D not resolved. The V gene's germline CDR1 is SGHNT and CDR2 YENEEA. This CDR3 is 15 amino acids long. Trimming pared 1 base from V and 0 bases from J, leaving 7 bases between. DNA of the CDR3: TGTGCCAGCAGCTTAGGGCGGAGCTCTGGAAACACCATATATTTT. Its protein product is CASSLGRSSGNTIYF.

V is TRBV6-5 and J is TRBJ2-3; 11 nucleotides line up with TRBD2. The CDR3 is made up of 15 amino acids. With 6 bases clipped from V and 7 bases from J, the junction kept 9 bases outside the gene matches. CDR1 and CDR2 from the germline V gene are MNHEY and SVGAGI. The chain's CDR3 is CASSRLAGSVNTQYF. CDR3 in DNA: TGTGCCAGCAGCAGACTAGCGGGGAGTGTGAATACGCAGTATTTT.

The J gene is TRBJ1-1, the V gene TRBV11-3; no clear D gene. Germline CDR1 and CDR2: SGHNT and YENEEA. The CDR3 sequence is 14 residues long. Trimming pared 0 bases from V and 1 base from J, leaving 6 bases between. The CDR3 sequence is CASSLETWNTEAFF. CDR3 nucleotides: TGTGCCAGCAGCTTAGAGACATGGAACACTGAAGCTTTCTTT.

The rearrangement links TRBV5-1 to TRBJ1-1, with 7 positions matching TRBD1. The CDR3 has 16 residues. Germline values: CDR1 SGHRS, CDR2 YFSETQ. The V segment lost 4 bases and the J segment 6 bases; nucleotides outside the gene matches: 15. The CDR3 sequence is CASSVTGLVSDPEAFF. CDR3 nucleotide sequence: TGCGCCAGCAGCGTGACAGGGTTAGTCTCGGATCCTGAAGCTTTCTTT.

V gene TRBV9 combines with J gene TRBJ1-6; TRBD1 agrees at 8 bases. The CDR3 has 15 amino acids. V gave up 7 bases and J gave up 14 bases; unmatched junction bases: 17. CDR1 and CDR2 (germline): SGDLS, YYNGEE. The CDR3 DNA reads TGTGCCAGCGCTAACCCCGGGACAGGCCTTCAATCCCTCCACTTT. Translating it yields CASANPGTGLQSLHF.

The rearrangement links TRBV9 to TRBJ1-2; D perhaps matches TRBD1 (6 bases). This CDR3 contains 14 residues. Per the germline V gene, CDR1 is SGDLS and CDR2 is YYNGEE. The V gene lost 1 base and the J gene lost 5 bases, with 12 bases spanning the gap. This CDR3 reads CASSVSSGQYGYTF. The CDR3, as DNA: TGTGCCAGCAGCGTATCTTCGGGACAATATGGCTACACCTTC.

The CDR3 DNA reads as TGTGCCAGCAGCTTGGACTACGCGGGGGGGCACTATACGCAGTATTTT. Protein product: CASSLDYAGGHYTQYF. This sequence joins TRBV5-6 and TRBJ2-3; 9 bases agree with TRBD2. This CDR3 is built from 16 residues. After removal of 0 bases from V and 7 bases from J, the junction contained 9 bases not matched to a gene. Germline V gene sequence: CDR1 SGHDT, CDR2 YYEEEE.

This clone has more than one count but fewer than ten. The J gene is TRBJ2-1, the V gene TRBV14, with D perhaps matching TRBD1 (5 bases). V lost 6 bases, J lost 5 bases, and 14 bases lay in between. CDR3 size: 14 residues. Germline V gene sequence: CDR1 SGHDN, CDR2 FVKESK. CDR3 DNA: TGTGCCAGCAGGCTCCCAGGGATGGACAATGAGCAGTTCTTC. The encoded protein is CASRLPGMDNEQFF.

The chain joins TRBV5-6 to TRBJ1-6, with D maybe TRBD1 (6 bases). Trimming cost V 0 bases and J 6 bases, with 10 bases left between them. The CDR3 is 15 residues long. In germline, CDR1 is SGHDT, CDR2 YYEEEE. CDR3 coding DNA: TGTGCCAGCAGCTTGGACGGGGGGCCTAATTCACCCCTCCACTTT. Translated, it gives CASSLDGGPNSPLHF.

There are a few counts of this clone. The rearrangement links TRBV10-3 to TRBJ1-2; no reliable D call. V was trimmed by 8 bases and J by 7 bases, leaving 11 bases between them. This CDR3 has 11 amino acids. Per germline, CDR1 ENHRY and CDR2 SYGVKD. The CDR3 loop is CAILEGSGYTF. CDR3 coding DNA: TGTGCCATCTTGGAAGGGAGTGGCTACACCTTC.

The chain couples TRBV6-6 to TRBJ2-6; D gene unclear. The CDR3 is 13 residues long. Germline CDR1 and CDR2: MNHNY and SVGAGI (reference sequence). V lost 8 bases to trimming and J lost 0 bases, with 5 bases between them. The CDR3 DNA reads as TGTGCCAGCTCCAGCTCTGGGGCCAACGTCCTGACTTTC. Translation gives CASSSSGANVLTF.

The chain combines TRBV9 with TRBJ1-1, with unresolved D. From germline, CDR1 is SGDLS and CDR2 YYNGEE. The CDR3 length is 15 residues. Trimming took 0 bases from V and 3 from J, leaving 12 bases between them. The CDR3 coding sequence is TGTGCCAGCAGCGTAGACGGAGTAGTGGACACTGAAGCTTTCTTT. Protein product: CASSVDGVVDTEAFF.

For the CDR3, the DNA is TGCGCCAGCAGTAGGCGACTAGGAGCCGAGCAGTACTTC. It yields the protein CASSRRLGAEQYF. The rearrangement links TRBV10-1 to TRBJ2-7, with D possibly matching TRBD2 (6 bases). In germline, CDR1 is WNHNN, CDR2 SYGVQD (reference sequence). This CDR3 contains 13 residues. Trimming left V 5 bases short and J 6 bases short, with 14 bases between.

The chain is built from TRBV19 and TRBJ1-1; possibly TRBD1 for D (6 bases). The CDR3 contains 13 residues. Germline V gene lookup returns CDR1 LNHDA and CDR2 SQIVND (reference sequence). Trimming shortened V by 9 bases and J by 0 bases, and 11 bases separated the two germline ends. CDR3 protein: CASQTGMNTEAFF. Written as DNA, the CDR3 is TGTGCCAGCCAGACAGGCATGAACACTGAAGCTTTCTTT.

The genes are TRBV4-1 and TRBJ2-1; 7 bases match TRBD1. Trimming removed 5 bases from V and 4 bases from J; junction bases left unmatched: 5. The CDR3 runs to 14 residues. In germline, CDR1 is MGHRA, CDR2 YSYEKL. CDR3 amino acids: CASSASGQYNEQFF. Here the CDR3 DNA reads TGCGCCAGCAGCGCATCGGGACAGTACAATGAGCAGTTCTTC.